Shown below are 16 T cell receptor beta chains from a single sample sequenced in a study of T cell repertoires in ileal Crohn's disease. Sequencing was performed with immunoSEQ multiplex PCR; in TCRdb, only in-frame clones are kept and a portion is missing. The data contain 17,000 or so clones, 88% of them seen just once; the ten biggest clones take up around 5.6%. Sequencing input: ileal tissue. These receptors were collected from an adult with Crohn's disease.

V and J are TRBV27 and TRBJ2-7, with 8 bases that match TRBD1. The ends lost 5 bases at V and 7 bases at J; junction bases unmatched: 13. CDR3 length: 15 residues. From germline, CDR1 is MNHEY and CDR2 SMNVEV (reference sequence). The CDR3 sequence is CASSPGRGDRGEQYF. The CDR3 DNA is TGTGCCAGCAGTCCCGGACGGGGAGACAGGGGAGAGCAGTACTTC.

DNA of the CDR3: TGTGCCAGCAGCTTACTTGCTAGCGCGAGGGAGACCCAGTACTTC. This codes for CASSLLASARETQYF. This sequence joins TRBV7-8 and TRBJ2-5; D is possibly TRBD2 (6 bases). Trimming took 2 bases from V and 5 from J, leaving 15 bases between them. Germline assignment: CDR1 SGHVS and CDR2 FQNEAQ. The CDR3 is 15 residues long.

The chain is built from TRBV7-2 and TRBJ2-7; the match to TRBD1 covers 7 bases. The length of the CDR3 is 16 residues. The V gene end was trimmed by 5 bases and the J gene end by 3 bases; junction bases not matched to a gene: 13. Germline V gene sequence: CDR1 SGHTA, CDR2 FQGNSA. Here the CDR3 reads CASSLLSGTVGYEQYF. The CDR3 coding sequence is TGTGCCAGCAGCCTGTTGTCCGGGACAGTCGGCTACGAGCAGTACTTC.

CDR3 in amino acids: CASSLDAYNEQFF. DNA of the CDR3: TGTGCCAGCAGCTTAGATGCGTACAATGAGCAGTTCTTC. The chain links TRBV11-2 to TRBJ2-1; D is ambiguous. The CDR3 is 13 amino acids. Germline assignment: CDR1 SGHAT and CDR2 FQNNGV. Between the trimmed V and J ends, which lost 0 bases and 4 bases, there was a span of 4 bases.

V usage is TRBV2 and J usage is TRBJ1-1; D perhaps matches TRBD1 (6 bases). V gave up 3 bases and J gave up 9 bases, with 17 bases separating them. Germline CDR1 and CDR2: SNHLY and FYNNEI. The CDR3 spans 14 residues. CDR3 DNA: TGTGCCAGCAGTGACTCGCGGACAGCCGGAAAAGCTTTCTTT. It translates to CASSDSRTAGKAFF. Full variable domain (outside the CDR3, taken from reference TRBV2 and TRBJ1-1): EPEVTQTPSHQVTQMGQEVILRCVPISNHLYFYWYRQILGQKVEFLVSFYNNEISEKSEIFDDQFSVERPDGSNFTLKIRSTKLEDSAMYFCASSDSRTAGKAFFGQGTRLTVV.

The chain employs TRBV5-3 and TRBJ1-5; D unresolved. TRBV5-3 is annotated as an ORF whose role is uncertain. The CDR3 runs to 16 residues. V shed 2 bases and J shed 5 bases, with 17 bases lying between them. CDR3 bases: TGTGCCAGAAGCTTTGTTAGGCGGGCAGATGATCAGCCCCAGCATTTT. Its translation is CARSFVRRADDQPQHF.

This sequence joins TRBV15 and TRBJ1-1; D unclear. The V end was cut by 0 bases, the J end by 7 bases, with 9 bases between. CDR3 size: 13 residues. Germline assignment: CDR1 LNHNV and CDR2 YYDKDF (reference sequence). CDR3 coding DNA: TGTGCCACCAGCAGAGATGCCACGGGTGAAGCTTTCTTT. Residues: CATSRDATGEAFF.

This chain uses TRBV5-5 with TRBJ2-7; the match to TRBD2 covers 7 bases. V was clipped by 4 bases and J by 2 bases; unmatched bases: 9. The CDR3 is 15 amino acids. CDR1 is SGHKS and CDR2 is YYEKEE in the germline V gene (reference sequence). The CDR3 DNA follows: TGTGCCAGCAGCCCCCGAAAACTAGCGACCTACGAGCAGTACTTC. Translating it yields CASSPRKLATYEQYF.

The genes are TRBV25-1 and TRBJ2-1; 9 positions agree with TRBD1. This CDR3 contains 17 residues. Germline assignment: CDR1 MGHDK and CDR2 SYGVNS. The junction had 15 bases not matched to a gene; V was cut back by 6 bases and J by 6 bases. CDR3 amino acids: CASSPGGGQGSRNEQFF. CDR3 in DNA: TGTGCCAGCAGCCCGGGAGGAGGACAGGGGTCTCGCAATGAGCAGTTCTTC.

A single count supports this clone. The V gene is TRBV2, the J gene TRBJ1-5, with D possibly being TRBD1 (6 bases). This CDR3 is built from 17 residues. The V gene's germline CDR1 is SNHLY and CDR2 FYNNEI. The V end was cut by 5 bases, the J end by 4 bases, with 21 bases between. CDR3 residues: CASSPGPGQASNQPQHF. CDR3 DNA sequence: TGTGCCAGCAGTCCTGGACCGGGACAAGCGTCAAATCAGCCCCAGCATTTT. Supplemented by reference TRBV2 and TRBJ1-5, the full variable domain reads EPEVTQTPSHQVTQMGQEVILRCVPISNHLYFYWYRQILGQKVEFLVSFYNNEISEKSEIFDDQFSVERPDGSNFTLKIRSTKLEDSAMYFCASSPGPGQASNQPQHFGDGTRLSIL.

CDR3 nucleotides: TGCGCCAGCAGCCCGGGACAGGGGAATGCCTACAATGAGCAGTTCTTC. Translated, it gives CASSPGQGNAYNEQFF. V is TRBV5-1 and J is TRBJ2-1, with 10 bases fitting TRBD1. Germline V gives CDR1 SGHRS, CDR2 YFSETQ. With V trimmed by 4 bases and J by 2 bases, 6 bases remained unmatched. The CDR3 is 16 residues long.

The chain employs TRBV7-9 and TRBJ1-1; D gene unclear. Per the germline V gene, CDR1 is SEHNR and CDR2 is FQNEAQ (reference sequence). The CDR3 is 13 amino acids. V was trimmed by 5 bases and J by 1 base, leaving 8 bases between them. Written as DNA, the CDR3 is TGTGCCAGCAGCGTTCAGCGGAACACTGAAGCTTTCTTT. Its translation is CASSVQRNTEAFF.

The gene calls are TRBV11-2 and TRBJ1-2; tentative D call: TRBD1 (6 bases). V was shortened by 5 bases and J by 4 bases, with 11 bases between the two germline ends. The CDR3 totals 13 residues. The germline CDR1 and CDR2 sequences are SGHAT and FQNNGV. The CDR3 DNA reads as TGTGCCAGCAGCGCTCGAGGGGGCTATGGCTACACCTTC. It is translated as CASSARGGYGYTF.

The chain carries TRBV19 and TRBJ2-7, with 9 bases matching TRBD2. Trimming at V came to 5 bases and at J to 7 bases, leaving 9 bases not matched to a gene. The germline V gene has CDR1 LNHDA and CDR2 SQIVND (reference sequence). CDR3 length: 14 amino acids. The CDR3 here is CASSLGLAQGEQYF. The CDR3 coding sequence is TGTGCCAGTAGTTTGGGACTAGCCCAGGGAGAGCAGTACTTC.

This clone was seen a few times. The chain joins TRBV30 to TRBJ2-7, with D perhaps matching TRBD2 (5 bases). Trimming shortened V by 3 bases and J by 3 bases, and 9 bases separated the two germline ends. This CDR3 comprises 12 residues. Germline CDR1 and CDR2: GTSNPN and SVGIG (reference sequence). The CDR3 DNA reads as TGTGCCTGGAGGTCTGGGAGCTACGAGCAGTACTTC. Amino acid sequence: CAWRSGSYEQYF.

The V gene is TRBV7-3, the J gene TRBJ2-7; 8 nucleotides agree with TRBD2. The V and J ends lost 5 bases and 1 base, in that order; junction bases with no gene match: 4. This CDR3 comprises 14 residues. Germline V gives CDR1 SGHTA, CDR2 FQGTGA. DNA for the CDR3: TGTGCCAGCAGCGTAGCGGGACCATCCTACGAGCAGTACTTC. It codes for CASSVAGPSYEQYF.